This paragraph reports one T cell receptor beta chain. This sample is drawn from a study of CD8+ T cells in alopecia areata. As for the study in general: Tofacitinib dosing lasted 6 to 18 months, which was then followed by 6 months off drug.

Sequencing used cDNA as its template, made by extracting RNA and reverse transcribing it. Clones were read by immunoSEQ multiplex PCR, and TCRdb kept only the in-frame ones, dropping some. Here the sample spans 150,000 to 190,000 clones, more than 45% being singletons. Here the sequenced sample was CD8+ T cells sorted from blood, taken at week 0. The clonotype originates from a human donor with alopecia areata.

CDR3 bases: TGTGCCAGCAGCGCCGGGACTCGGGCAGATACGCAGTATTTT. Its translation is CASSAGTRADTQYF. The chain employs TRBV9 and TRBJ2-3; possibly TRBD2 for D (6 bases). This CDR3 has 14 amino acids. Between the trimmed V and J ends, which lost 3 bases and 4 bases, there was a span of 12 bases. Germline V gene lookup returns CDR1 SGDLS and CDR2 YYNGEE.